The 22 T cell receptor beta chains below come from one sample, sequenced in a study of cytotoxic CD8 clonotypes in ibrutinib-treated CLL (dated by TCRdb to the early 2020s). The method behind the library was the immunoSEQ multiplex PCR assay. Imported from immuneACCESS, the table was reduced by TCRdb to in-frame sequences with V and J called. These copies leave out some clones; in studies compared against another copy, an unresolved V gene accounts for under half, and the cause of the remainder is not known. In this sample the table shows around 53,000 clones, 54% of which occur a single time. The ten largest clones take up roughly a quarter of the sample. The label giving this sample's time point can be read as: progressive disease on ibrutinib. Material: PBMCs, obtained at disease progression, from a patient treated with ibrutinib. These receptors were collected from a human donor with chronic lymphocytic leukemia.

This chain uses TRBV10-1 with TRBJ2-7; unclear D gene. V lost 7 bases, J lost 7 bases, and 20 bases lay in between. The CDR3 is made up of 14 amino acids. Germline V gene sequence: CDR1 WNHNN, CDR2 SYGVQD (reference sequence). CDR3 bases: TGCGCCAGCACATCAACGTGGGGTCCTGGTGAGCAGTACTTC. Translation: CASTSTWGPGEQYF.

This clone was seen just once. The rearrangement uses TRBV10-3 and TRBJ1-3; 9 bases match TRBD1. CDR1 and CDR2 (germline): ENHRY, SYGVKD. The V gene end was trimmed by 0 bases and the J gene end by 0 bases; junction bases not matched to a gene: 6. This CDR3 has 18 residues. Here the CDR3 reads CAISESRGQGISGNTIYF. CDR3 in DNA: TGTGCCATCAGTGAGTCGAGAGGACAGGGGATCTCTGGAAACACCATATATTTT.

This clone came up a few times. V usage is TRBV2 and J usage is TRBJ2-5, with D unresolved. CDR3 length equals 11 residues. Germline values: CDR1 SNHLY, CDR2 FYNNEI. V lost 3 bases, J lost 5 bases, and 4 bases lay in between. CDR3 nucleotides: TGTGCCAGCAGTGACTGGGAGACCCAGTACTTC. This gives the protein CASSDWETQYF.

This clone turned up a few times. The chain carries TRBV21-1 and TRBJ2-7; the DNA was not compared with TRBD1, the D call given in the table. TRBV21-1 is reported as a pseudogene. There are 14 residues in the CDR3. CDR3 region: CASSKWGQYYEQYF. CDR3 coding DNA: TGTGCCAGCAGCAAATGGGGACAGTACTACGAGCAGTACTTC.

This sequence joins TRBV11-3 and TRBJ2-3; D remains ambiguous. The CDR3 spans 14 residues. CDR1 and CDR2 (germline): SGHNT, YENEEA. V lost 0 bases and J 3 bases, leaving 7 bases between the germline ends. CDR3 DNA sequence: TGTGCCAGCAGCTTAGATAGTGCTACAGATACGCAGTATTTT. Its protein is CASSLDSATDTQYF.

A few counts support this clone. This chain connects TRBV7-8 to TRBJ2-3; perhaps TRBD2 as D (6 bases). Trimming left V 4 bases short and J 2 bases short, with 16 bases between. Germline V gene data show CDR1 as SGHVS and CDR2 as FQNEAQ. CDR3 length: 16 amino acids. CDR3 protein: CASSSYSGSSTDTQYF. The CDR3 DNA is TGTGCCAGCAGCTCTTATAGCGGTAGCTCCACAGATACGCAGTATTTT.

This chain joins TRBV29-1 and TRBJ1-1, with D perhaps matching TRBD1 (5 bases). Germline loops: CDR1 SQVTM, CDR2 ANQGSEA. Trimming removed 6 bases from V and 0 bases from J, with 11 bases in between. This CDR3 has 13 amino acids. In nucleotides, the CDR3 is TGCAGCGTCAGACAGTTATTGAACACTGAAGCTTTCTTT. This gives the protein CSVRQLLNTEAFF.

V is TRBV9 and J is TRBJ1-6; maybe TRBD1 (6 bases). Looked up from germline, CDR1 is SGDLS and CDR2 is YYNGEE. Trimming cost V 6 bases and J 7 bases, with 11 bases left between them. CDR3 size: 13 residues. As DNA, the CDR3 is TGTGCCAGCACCACCGGGGGCAATTCACCCCTCCACTTT. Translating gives CASTTGGNSPLHF.

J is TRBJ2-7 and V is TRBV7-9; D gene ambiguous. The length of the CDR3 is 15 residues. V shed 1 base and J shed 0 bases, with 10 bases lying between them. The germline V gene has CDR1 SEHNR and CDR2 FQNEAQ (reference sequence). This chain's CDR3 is CASSLVGRNSYEQYF. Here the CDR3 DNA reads TGTGCCAGCAGCTTAGTCGGCAGGAACTCCTACGAGCAGTACTTC. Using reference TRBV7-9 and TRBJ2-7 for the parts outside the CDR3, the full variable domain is DTGVSQNPRHKITKRGQNVTFRCDPISEHNRLYWYRQTLGQGPEFLTYFQNEAQLEKSRLLSDRFSAERPKGSFSTLEIQRTEQGDSAMYLCASSLVGRNSYEQYFGPGTRLTVT.

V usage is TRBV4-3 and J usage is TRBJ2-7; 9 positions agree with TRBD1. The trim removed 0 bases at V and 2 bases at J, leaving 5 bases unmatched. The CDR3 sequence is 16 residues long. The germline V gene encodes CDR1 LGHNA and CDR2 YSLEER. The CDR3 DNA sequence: TGCGCCAGCAGCCAAGAACCGGGACAGGGACCCTACGAGCAGTACTTC. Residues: CASSQEPGQGPYEQYF.

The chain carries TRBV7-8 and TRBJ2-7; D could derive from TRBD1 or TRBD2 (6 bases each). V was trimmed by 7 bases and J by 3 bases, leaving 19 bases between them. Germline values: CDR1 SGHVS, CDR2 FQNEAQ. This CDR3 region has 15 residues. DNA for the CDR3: TGTGCCAGCACCCAAGGGGGGACAATAAACTACGAGCAGTACTTC. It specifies CASTQGGTINYEQYF.

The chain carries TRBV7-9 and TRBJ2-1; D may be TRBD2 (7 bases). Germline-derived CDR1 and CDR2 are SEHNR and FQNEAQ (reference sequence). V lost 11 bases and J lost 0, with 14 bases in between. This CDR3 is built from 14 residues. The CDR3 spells CAVKGGSSYNEQFF. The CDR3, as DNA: TGTGCCGTCAAGGGGGGGAGCTCCTACAATGAGCAGTTCTTC.

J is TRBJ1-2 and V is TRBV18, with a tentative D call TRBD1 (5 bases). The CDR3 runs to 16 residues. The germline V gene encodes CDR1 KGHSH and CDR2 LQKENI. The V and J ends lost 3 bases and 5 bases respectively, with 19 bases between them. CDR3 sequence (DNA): TGTGCCAGCTCACCTTCAGGAGGGGTTACTTCTTATGGCTACACCTTC. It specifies CASSPSGGVTSYGYTF.

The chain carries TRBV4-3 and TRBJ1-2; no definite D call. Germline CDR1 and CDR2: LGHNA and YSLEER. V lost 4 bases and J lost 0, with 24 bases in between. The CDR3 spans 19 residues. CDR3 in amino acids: CASSLLSDIGSLSNYGYTF. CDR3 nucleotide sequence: TGCGCCAGCAGCCTTCTTTCGGATATCGGCTCACTTTCTAACTATGGCTACACCTTC.

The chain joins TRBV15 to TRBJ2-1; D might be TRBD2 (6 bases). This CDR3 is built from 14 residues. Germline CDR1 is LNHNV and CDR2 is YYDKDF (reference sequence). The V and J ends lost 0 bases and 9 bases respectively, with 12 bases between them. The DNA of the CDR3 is TGTGCCACCAGCAGAGATACTAGCCGCGGTGAGCAGTTCTTC. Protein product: CATSRDTSRGEQFF.

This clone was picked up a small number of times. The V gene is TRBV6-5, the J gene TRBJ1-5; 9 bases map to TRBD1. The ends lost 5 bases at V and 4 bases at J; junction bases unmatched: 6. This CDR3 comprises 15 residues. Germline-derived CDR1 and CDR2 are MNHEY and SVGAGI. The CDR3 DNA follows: TGTGCCAGCAGTCTCTCGGGACAGGGTAATCAGCCCCAGCATTTT. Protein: CASSLSGQGNQPQHF.

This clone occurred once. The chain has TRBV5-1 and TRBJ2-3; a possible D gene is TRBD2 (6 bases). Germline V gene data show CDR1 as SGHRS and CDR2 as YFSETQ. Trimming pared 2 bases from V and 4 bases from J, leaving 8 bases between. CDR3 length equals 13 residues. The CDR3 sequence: CASSFGGADTQYF. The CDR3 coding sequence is TGCGCCAGCAGCTTTGGCGGGGCAGATACGCAGTATTTT.

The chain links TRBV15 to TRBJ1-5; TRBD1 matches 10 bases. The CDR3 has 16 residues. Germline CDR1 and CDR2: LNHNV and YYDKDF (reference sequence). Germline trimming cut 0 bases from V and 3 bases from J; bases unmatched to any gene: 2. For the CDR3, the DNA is TGTGCCACCAGCAGAGATGGGACAGGGGACAATCAGCCCCAGCATTTT. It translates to CATSRDGTGDNQPQHF. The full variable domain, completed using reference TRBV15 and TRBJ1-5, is DAMVIQNPRYQVTQFGKPVTLSCSQTLNHNVMYWYQQKSSQAPKLLFHYYDKDFNNEADTPDNFQSRRPNTSFCFLDIRSPGLGDTAMYLCATSRDGTGDNQPQHFGDGTRLSIL.

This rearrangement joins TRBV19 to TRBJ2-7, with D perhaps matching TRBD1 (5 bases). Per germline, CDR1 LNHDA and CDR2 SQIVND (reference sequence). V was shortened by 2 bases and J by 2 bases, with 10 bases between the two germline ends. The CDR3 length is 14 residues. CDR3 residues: CASSIFDSTYEQYF. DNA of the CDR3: TGTGCCAGTAGTATATTCGACAGTACCTACGAGCAGTACTTC.

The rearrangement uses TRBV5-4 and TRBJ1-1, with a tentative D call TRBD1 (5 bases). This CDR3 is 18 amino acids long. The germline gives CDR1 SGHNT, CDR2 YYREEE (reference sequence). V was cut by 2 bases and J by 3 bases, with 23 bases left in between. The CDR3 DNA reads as TGTGCCAGCAGCTTTATGGTGATAGTAGGGGCCCGGGACACTGAAGCTTTCTTT. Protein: CASSFMVIVGARDTEAFF.

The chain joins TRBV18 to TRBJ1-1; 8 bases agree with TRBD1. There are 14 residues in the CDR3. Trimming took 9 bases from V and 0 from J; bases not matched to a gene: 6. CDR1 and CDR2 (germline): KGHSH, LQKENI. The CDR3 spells CASQPGQVNTEAFF. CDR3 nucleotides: TGTGCCAGTCAACCGGGACAGGTGAACACTGAAGCTTTCTTT.

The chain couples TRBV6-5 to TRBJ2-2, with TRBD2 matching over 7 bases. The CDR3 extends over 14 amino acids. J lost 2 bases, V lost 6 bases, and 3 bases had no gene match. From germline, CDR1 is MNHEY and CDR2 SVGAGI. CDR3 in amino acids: CASRRGENTGELFF. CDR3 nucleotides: TGTGCCAGCAGACGGGGGGAAAACACCGGGGAGCTGTTTTTT.